The 28 T cell receptor beta chains below all came from one sample that was sequenced in a study of blood T cell repertoires in COVID-19. Produced via immunoSEQ multiplex PCR; TCRdb's table is partial and in-frame only. This sample carries 150,000 or so clones, roughly 80% of them seen once, and the ten largest clones take 5.6%. The sequenced sample was PBMCs or T cells enriched from blood (not recorded which). Receptors were obtained from a woman between 40 and 55 years old with acute COVID-19.

The chain carries TRBV5-4 and TRBJ2-5; 13 bases are a match to TRBD2. Germline V gene sequence: CDR1 SGHNT, CDR2 YYREEE (reference sequence). The CDR3 contains 17 residues. V lost 4 bases and J lost 0; bases outside the gene matches: 6. The CDR3 is CASSSPGTSGNQETQYF. The DNA of the CDR3 is TGTGCCAGCAGCAGTCCCGGGACTAGCGGGAACCAAGAGACCCAGTACTTC.

J is TRBJ2-1 and V is TRBV7-9; perhaps TRBD1 as D (7 bases). The ends were cut back, 3 bases at V and 9 bases at J, with 15 bases in the middle. The CDR3 totals 14 residues. Germline V CDR1 and CDR2: SEHNR, FQNEAQ (reference sequence). The CDR3 sequence: CASSFRGAVGEQFF. The CDR3 DNA sequence: TGTGCCAGCAGCTTCAGGGGGGCTGTCGGTGAGCAGTTCTTC.

This clone came up a few times. DNA for the CDR3: TGTGCCAGCGAGAGGAGAGCGCAGGGCTACACCTTC. Translating it yields CASERRAQGYTF. The V call is TRBV21-1, the J call TRBJ1-2. TRBV21-1 constitutes a pseudogene. The CDR3 runs 12 residues.

The rearrangement joins TRBV6-2 or TRBV6-3 to TRBJ1-3; tentatively, D is TRBD1 (5 bases). The CDR3 has 15 residues. CDR1 and CDR2 from the germline V gene are MNHEY and SVGEGT. The V end was cut by 2 bases, the J end by 5 bases, with 13 bases between. CDR3 residues: CASSYVAEGRNTIYF. CDR3 sequence (DNA): TGTGCCAGCAGTTACGTGGCGGAGGGGAGAAACACCATATATTTT.

The chain joins TRBV5-1 to TRBJ2-1; 8 nucleotides agree with TRBD1. With V trimmed by 3 bases and J by 7 bases, 9 bases remained unmatched. The CDR3 has 15 amino acids. Germline V lookup: CDR1 SGHRS, CDR2 YFSETQ. CDR3 nucleotide sequence: TGCGCCAGCAGCTCCCGACAGGGGTTTGATAATGAGCAGTTCTTC. Protein: CASSSRQGFDNEQFF.

This clone was detected only a few times. This rearrangement joins TRBV29-1 to TRBJ2-1; D is perhaps TRBD2 (5 bases). The germline V gene has CDR1 SQVTM and CDR2 ANQGSEA. With 6 bases removed from V and 6 bases from J, the gap between germline ends came to 6 bases. The CDR3 loop spans 10 amino acids. The CDR3 loop is CSVSGNEQFF. The CDR3 region has the DNA TGCAGCGTCAGCGGCAATGAGCAGTTCTTC.

The chain joins TRBV5-6 to TRBJ2-1; weak D call: TRBD2 (5 bases). Germline lookup yields CDR1 SGHDT and CDR2 YYEEEE. The CDR3 sequence is 16 residues long. Trimming stripped 4 bases from V and 0 bases from J, with 14 bases between. The chain's CDR3 is CASSPLSSGSYNEQFF. The CDR3 nucleotides read TGTGCCAGCAGCCCCCTGTCCAGCGGCTCCTACAATGAGCAGTTCTTC.

The rearrangement links TRBV4-2 to TRBJ1-1; unclear D gene. V lost 4 bases, J lost 2 bases, and 11 bases lay in between. CDR3 length equals 14 residues. Germline lookup yields CDR1 LGHNA and CDR2 YNFKEQ. CDR3 in amino acids: CASSPRGSNTEAFF. CDR3 DNA sequence: TGTGCCAGCAGCCCAAGAGGGTCTAACACTGAAGCTTTCTTT.

This clone turned up a few times. The chain is built from TRBV7-3 and TRBJ1-2; 12 nucleotides align to TRBD1. The J segment lost 8 bases and the V segment lost 4 bases, leaving 2 bases of the junction unmatched. CDR3 length: 13 residues. Germline CDR1 is SGHTA and CDR2 is FQGTGA. The CDR3 nucleotides read TGTGCCAGCAGCTCCGGGACAGGGGGCGGCTACACCTTC. Translated, it gives CASSSGTGGGYTF.

The CDR3 loop reads CASSERIGRGGYTF. The CDR3 DNA reads as TGTGCCAGCAGCGAAAGAATCGGCCGCGGAGGCTACACCTTC. The chain carries TRBV3-1 (or the pseudogene TRBV3-2) and TRBJ1-2; D unclear. Trimming removed 5 bases from V and 8 bases from J, with 18 bases in between. Per germline, CDR1 LGHDT and CDR2 YNNKEL (reference sequence). The CDR3 loop spans 14 amino acids.

The rearrangement links TRBV29-1 to TRBJ1-2, with a possible D match to TRBD1 (6 bases). Trimming pared 4 bases from V and 4 bases from J, leaving 13 bases between. The CDR3 extends over 13 amino acids. The V gene's germline CDR1 is SQVTM and CDR2 ANQGSEA. The CDR3 bases are TGCAGCGTTGTACGGGGGGGGGCCTATGGCTACACCTTC. This translates into CSVVRGGAYGYTF.

Turning to this clone: Other DNA sequences from this sample encode an identical CDR3 as well. The chain employs TRBV3-1 (or the pseudogene TRBV3-2) and TRBJ2-4; D might be TRBD1 (5 bases). The CDR3 has 15 amino acids. Germline V gene sequence: CDR1 LGHDT, CDR2 YNNKEL (reference sequence). Trimming shortened V by 6 bases and J by 0 bases, and 12 bases separated the two germline ends. CDR3 sequence reads: CASSPGSLAKNIQYF. The CDR3 coding sequence is TGTGCCAGCAGTCCAGGGTCCTTAGCCAAAAACATTCAGTACTTC.

V and J are TRBV7-8 and TRBJ2-5; 8 bases agree with TRBD2. CDR1 SGHVS and CDR2 FQNEAQ come from the germline V gene. The CDR3 extends over 15 amino acids. Losses at the gene ends were 0 bases for V and 5 bases for J; bases not matched to a gene: 5. The CDR3 reads CASSLAPGGRETQYF. CDR3 DNA sequence: TGTGCCAGCAGCTTAGCGCCGGGAGGGAGGGAGACCCAGTACTTC.

In this sample, this clone turned up once. This chain uses TRBV5-1 with TRBJ2-1; D is possibly TRBD2 (6 bases). The CDR3 is made up of 16 amino acids. Germline V gene data show CDR1 as SGHRS and CDR2 as YFSETQ. V lost 0 bases and J lost 2, with 12 bases in between. The CDR3 loop is CASSLGRAIPYNEQFF. CDR3 in DNA: TGCGCCAGCAGCTTGGGGAGGGCCATTCCCTACAATGAGCAGTTCTTC. The entire variable domain, with the rest obtained from reference TRBV5-1 and TRBJ2-1, is as follows: KAGVTQTPRYLIKTRGQQVTLSCSPISGHRSVSWYQQTPGQGLQFLFEYFSETQRNKGNFPGRFSGRQFSNSRSEMNVSTLELGDSALYLCASSLGRAIPYNEQFFGPGTRLTVL.

The chain carries TRBV20-1 and TRBJ2-3; TRBD1 aligns across 7 bases. Germline CDR1 reads DFQATT; CDR2 reads SNEGSKA (reference sequence). J lost 0 bases, V lost 3 bases, and 6 bases had no gene match. This CDR3 has 15 amino acids. The CDR3 protein is CSASRGQLSTDTQYF. CDR3 sequence (DNA): TGCAGTGCTAGTCGGGGACAGCTTAGCACAGATACGCAGTATTTT.

The chain couples TRBV6-8 to TRBJ2-6; TRBD2 matches at 9 bases. Germline loops: CDR1 MNHGY, CDR2 SAAAGT. With 4 bases clipped from V and 2 bases from J, the junction kept 12 bases outside the gene matches. The CDR3 has 19 residues. The CDR3 coding sequence is TGTGCCAGCAGTTTCCCCGTCGTAGCGGGAGTTCCTGGGGCCAACGTCCTGACTTTC. Its protein product is CASSFPVVAGVPGANVLTF.

The genes are TRBV4-1 and TRBJ2-5; TRBD2 matches 8 bases. Trimming took 0 bases from V and 5 from J; bases not matched to a gene: 8. The CDR3 is 16 amino acids. Germline V gene data show CDR1 as MGHRA and CDR2 as YSYEKL. The DNA of the CDR3 is TGCGCCAGCAGCCAAGACGGCCCCGGGAGGGGTGAGACCCAGTACTTC. It translates to CASSQDGPGRGETQYF.

This clone occurred many times. The rearrangement links TRBV7-9 to TRBJ2-7; a possible D gene is TRBD1 (6 bases). Germline CDR1 SEHNR, CDR2 FQNEAQ (reference sequence). V lost 5 bases and J lost 4, with 30 bases in between. The CDR3 extends over 19 amino acids. CDR3 region: CASSQLKTFGNRAQYEQYF. For the CDR3, the DNA is TGTGCCAGCAGCCAATTAAAAACATTCGGGAACAGGGCGCAGTACGAGCAGTACTTC.

This clone came up once. The chain combines TRBV24-1 with TRBJ1-1; D possibly corresponds to TRBD1 (5 bases). The V end was cut by 3 bases, the J end by 12 bases, with 22 bases between. The CDR3 is 15 residues long. Germline loops: CDR1 KGHDR, CDR2 SFDVKD. The CDR3 sequence is CATSDTRRGDDISFF. As DNA, the CDR3 is TGTGCCACCAGTGATACTAGGCGGGGGGATGATATTTCTTTCTTT.

This chain connects TRBV18 to TRBJ2-7; possibly TRBD1 for D (5 bases). Germline V gives CDR1 KGHSH, CDR2 LQKENI. V was cut by 2 bases and J by 0 bases, with 5 bases left in between. The CDR3 has 13 amino acids. The chain's CDR3 is CASSPGASYEQYV. In nucleotides, the CDR3 is TGTGCCAGCTCACCAGGGGCCTCCTACGAGCAGTACGTC.

DNA of the CDR3: TGTGCCAGTAGTATCAACGGGGTGAACACTGAAGCTTTCTTT. Translating gives CASSINGVNTEAFF. The chain is built from TRBV19 and TRBJ1-1; D is ambiguous. CDR1 and CDR2 (germline): LNHDA, SQIVND (reference sequence). The CDR3 consists of 14 residues. V lost 3 bases and J lost 0, with 8 bases in between.

V and J are TRBV28 and TRBJ1-1; 8 bases align to TRBD1. This CDR3 is 15 amino acids long. Germline trimming cut 2 bases from V and 3 bases from J; bases unmatched to any gene: 5. Germline CDR1 reads MDHEN; CDR2 reads SYDVKM. Here the CDR3 DNA reads TGTGCCAGCAGTTTACCTGGACAGGGCCACACTGAAGCTTTCTTT. The encoded protein is CASSLPGQGHTEAFF.

The chain carries TRBV3-1 (or the pseudogene TRBV3-2) and TRBJ2-5, with TRBD1 identical over 8 bases. The J segment lost 1 base and the V segment lost 4 bases, leaving 5 bases of the junction unmatched. There are 15 residues in the CDR3. Germline V lookup: CDR1 LGHDT, CDR2 YNNKEL (reference sequence). The chain's CDR3 is CASSPGTGGQETQYF. In DNA, the CDR3 is TGTGCCAGCAGCCCCGGGACAGGAGGCCAAGAGACCCAGTACTTC.

The chain employs TRBV6-5 and TRBJ2-6, with D possibly being TRBD2 (6 bases). The CDR3 runs to 16 residues. Germline values: CDR1 MNHEY, CDR2 SVGAGI. V lost 0 bases, J lost 1 base, and 7 bases lay in between. The CDR3 DNA reads TGTGCCAGCAGTTACTCCGGGGGTTCTGGGGCCAACGTCCTGACTTTC. Its protein product is CASSYSGGSGANVLTF.

This clone was recorded a few times. V usage is TRBV3-1 (or the pseudogene TRBV3-2) and J usage is TRBJ2-7; a weak D match, TRBD2 (5 bases). With 2 bases removed from V and 1 base from J, the gap between germline ends came to 9 bases. This CDR3 has 14 amino acids. CDR1 and CDR2 from the germline V gene are LGHDT and YNNKEL (reference sequence). CDR3 coding DNA: TGTGCCAGCAGCCAACTAGCCGGGTCCTACGAGCAGTACTTC. Protein: CASSQLAGSYEQYF.

The V call is TRBV27, the J call TRBJ2-3, with 10 bases fitting TRBD2. The CDR3 has 16 residues. V lost 9 bases to trimming and J lost 4 bases; unmatched junction nucleotides: 13. Germline lookup yields CDR1 MNHEY and CDR2 SMNVEV (reference sequence). DNA for the CDR3: TGTGCCAGTTCGTCGAGGGATAGCGGGAGGTCAGATACGCAGTATTTT. This encodes CASSSRDSGRSDTQYF.

This chain joins TRBV7-3 and TRBJ2-2; 7 bases are a match to TRBD1. CDR1 is SGHTA, CDR2 FQGTGA, per germline. Trimming at V came to 5 bases and at J to 5 bases, leaving 8 bases not matched to a gene. The CDR3 sequence is 15 residues long. The CDR3: CASSVGGGRTGELFF. DNA for the CDR3: TGTGCCAGCAGCGTAGGGGGCGGGCGTACCGGGGAGCTGTTTTTT.

The genes are TRBV5-1 and TRBJ1-6, with D uncertain. Trimming took 2 bases from V and 4 from J, leaving 10 bases between them. The CDR3 contains 15 residues. CDR1 and CDR2 (germline): SGHRS, YFSETQ. In nucleotides, the CDR3 is TGCGCCAGCAGCTTCGGTGACACTTATAATTCACCCCTCCACTTT. As protein: CASSFGDTYNSPLHF.